The TCR beta chain under discussion was sequenced for a study of T cells of healthy individuals. CDR1 and CDR2 from the germline V gene are LGHNA and YNFKEQ. V dropped 6 bases and J dropped 3 bases, with 16 bases sitting between them. The CDR3 totals 15 residues. This clonotype was found once. A single record per CDR3 protein comes from TCRdb applying MiXCR to the 5' RACE reads. This table has 55,000 to 65,000 distinct CDR3 sequences, under 20% appearing once. J is TRBJ2-3 and V is TRBV4-2, with a tentative D call TRBD2 (6 bases). The receptor comes from a human donor in good health. The CDR3 loop is CASRAGAGQTDTQYF. CDR3 nucleotide sequence: TGTGCCAGCAGGGCCGGGGCGGGGCAAACAGATACGCAGTATTTT.